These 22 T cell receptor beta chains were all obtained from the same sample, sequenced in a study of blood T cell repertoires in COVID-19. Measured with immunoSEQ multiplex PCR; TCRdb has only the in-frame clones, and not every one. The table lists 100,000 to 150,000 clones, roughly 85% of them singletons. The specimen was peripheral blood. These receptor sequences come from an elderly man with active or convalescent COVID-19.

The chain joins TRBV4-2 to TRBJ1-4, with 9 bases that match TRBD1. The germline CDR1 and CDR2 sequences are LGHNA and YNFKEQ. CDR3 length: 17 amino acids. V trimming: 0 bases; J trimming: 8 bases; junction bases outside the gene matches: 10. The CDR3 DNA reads TGTGCCAGCAGCCAAGATTCACCGGGACAGGGAGGAGAAAAACTGTTTTTT. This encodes CASSQDSPGQGGEKLFF.

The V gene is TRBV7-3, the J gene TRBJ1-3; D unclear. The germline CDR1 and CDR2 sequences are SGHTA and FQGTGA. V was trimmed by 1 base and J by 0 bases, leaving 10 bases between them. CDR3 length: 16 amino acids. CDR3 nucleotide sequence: TGTGCCAGCAGCTTAAACGGGTATGGCTCTGGAAACACCATATATTTT. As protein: CASSLNGYGSGNTIYF.

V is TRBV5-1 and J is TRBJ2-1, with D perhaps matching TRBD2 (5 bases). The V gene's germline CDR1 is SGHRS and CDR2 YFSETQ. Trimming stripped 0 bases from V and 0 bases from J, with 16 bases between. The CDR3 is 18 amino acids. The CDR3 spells CASSLGYTRAASYNEQFF. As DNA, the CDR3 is TGCGCCAGCAGCTTGGGATATACGAGAGCGGCCTCCTACAATGAGCAGTTCTTC. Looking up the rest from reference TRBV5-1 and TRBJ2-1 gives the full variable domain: KAGVTQTPRYLIKTRGQQVTLSCSPISGHRSVSWYQQTPGQGLQFLFEYFSETQRNKGNFPGRFSGRQFSNSRSEMNVSTLELGDSALYLCASSLGYTRAASYNEQFFGPGTRLTVL.

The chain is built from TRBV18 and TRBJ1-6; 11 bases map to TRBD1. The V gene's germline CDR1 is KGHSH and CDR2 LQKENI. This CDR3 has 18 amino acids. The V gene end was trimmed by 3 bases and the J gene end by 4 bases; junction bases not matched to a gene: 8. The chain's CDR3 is CASSPSTGTGGYNSPLHF. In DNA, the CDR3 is TGTGCCAGCTCACCTTCAACCGGGACAGGGGGTTATAATTCACCCCTCCACTTT. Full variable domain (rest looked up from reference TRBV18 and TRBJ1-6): NAGVMQNPRHLVRRRGQEARLRCSPMKGHSHVYWYRQLPEEGLKFMVYLQKENIIDESGMPKERFSAEFPKEGPSILRIQQVVRGDSAAYFCASSPSTGTGGYNSPLHFGNGTRLTVT.

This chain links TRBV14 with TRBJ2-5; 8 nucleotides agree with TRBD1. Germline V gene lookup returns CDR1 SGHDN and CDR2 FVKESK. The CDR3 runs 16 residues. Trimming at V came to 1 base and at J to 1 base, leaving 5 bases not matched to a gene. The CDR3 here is CASSQANRGFQETQYF. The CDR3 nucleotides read TGTGCCAGCAGCCAAGCAAACAGGGGGTTCCAAGAGACCCAGTACTTC.

The CDR3 is CSVDHQAEAFF. CDR3 coding DNA: TGCAGCGTTGACCATCAGGCTGAAGCTTTCTTT. This chain links TRBV29-1 with TRBJ1-1, with unresolved D. Germline CDR1 SQVTM, CDR2 ANQGSEA. The V and J ends lost 3 bases and 6 bases respectively, with 8 bases between them. This CDR3 comprises 11 residues.

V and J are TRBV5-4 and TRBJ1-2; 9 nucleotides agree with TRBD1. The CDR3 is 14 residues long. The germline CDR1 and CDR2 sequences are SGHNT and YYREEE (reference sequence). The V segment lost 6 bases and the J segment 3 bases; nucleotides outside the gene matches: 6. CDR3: CASTVQGAYYGYTF. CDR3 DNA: TGTGCCAGCACTGTACAGGGGGCATACTATGGCTACACCTTC.

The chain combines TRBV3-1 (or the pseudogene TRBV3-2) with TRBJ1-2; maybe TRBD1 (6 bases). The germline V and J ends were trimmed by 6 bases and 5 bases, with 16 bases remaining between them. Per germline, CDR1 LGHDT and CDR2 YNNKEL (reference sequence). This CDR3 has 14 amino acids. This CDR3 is CASSRGQLGYGYTF. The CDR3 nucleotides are TGTGCCAGCAGTCGTGGACAGCTCGGATATGGCTACACCTTC.

The CDR3: CASSFSGGNSPLHF. DNA of the CDR3: TGCGCCAGCAGCTTCTCAGGGGGCAATTCACCCCTCCACTTT. The chain is built from TRBV5-1 and TRBJ1-6, with 8 bases that match TRBD1. Trimming at V came to 2 bases and at J to 7 bases, leaving 2 bases not matched to a gene. CDR1 SGHRS and CDR2 YFSETQ come from the germline V gene. The length of the CDR3 is 14 residues.

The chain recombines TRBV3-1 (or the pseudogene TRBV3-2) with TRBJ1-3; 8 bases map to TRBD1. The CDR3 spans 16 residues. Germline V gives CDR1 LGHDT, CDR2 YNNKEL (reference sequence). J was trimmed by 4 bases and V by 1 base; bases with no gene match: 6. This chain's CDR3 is CASSQAQGAWGNTIYF. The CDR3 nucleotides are TGTGCCAGCAGCCAAGCTCAGGGGGCTTGGGGAAACACCATATATTTT.

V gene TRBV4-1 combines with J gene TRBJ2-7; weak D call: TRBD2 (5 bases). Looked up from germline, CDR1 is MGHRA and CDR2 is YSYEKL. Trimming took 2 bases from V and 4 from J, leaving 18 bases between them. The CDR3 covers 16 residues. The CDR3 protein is CASSQRSDSRDYEQYF. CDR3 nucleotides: TGCGCCAGCAGCCAACGTTCCGATTCGAGGGATTACGAGCAGTACTTC.

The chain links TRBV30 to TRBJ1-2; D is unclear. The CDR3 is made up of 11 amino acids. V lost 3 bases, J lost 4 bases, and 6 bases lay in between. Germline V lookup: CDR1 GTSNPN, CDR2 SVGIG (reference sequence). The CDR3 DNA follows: TGTGCCTGGAGGATCGGCTATGGCTACACCTTC. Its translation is CAWRIGYGYTF.

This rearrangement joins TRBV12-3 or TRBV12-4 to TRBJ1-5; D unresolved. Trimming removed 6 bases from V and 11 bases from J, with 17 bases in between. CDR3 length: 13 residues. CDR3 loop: CASRYGTAGTQHF. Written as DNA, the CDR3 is TGTGCCAGCAGGTACGGAACGGCGGGTACCCAGCATTTT.

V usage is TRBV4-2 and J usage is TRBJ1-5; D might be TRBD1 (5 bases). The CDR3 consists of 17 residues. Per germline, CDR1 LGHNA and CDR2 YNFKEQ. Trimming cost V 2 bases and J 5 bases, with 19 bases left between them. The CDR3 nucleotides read TGTGCCAGCAGCCAACGGGGGGGAGGGCTACAGGATCAGCCCCAGCATTTT. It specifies CASSQRGGGLQDQPQHF.

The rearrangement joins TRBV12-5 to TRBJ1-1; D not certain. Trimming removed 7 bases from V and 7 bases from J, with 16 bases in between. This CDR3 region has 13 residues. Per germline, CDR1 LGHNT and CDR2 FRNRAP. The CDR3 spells CASAPVLEREAFF. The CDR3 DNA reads TGTGCTAGTGCCCCTGTTCTAGAGCGTGAAGCTTTCTTT.

CDR3 region: CASSLDRQRTYGNSPLHF. The CDR3 DNA reads as TGTGCCAGCAGCTTGGACAGGCAGCGAACCTACGGTAATTCACCCCTCCACTTT. The genes are TRBV5-5 and TRBJ1-6; possible D gene TRBD1, 5 bases. V dropped 0 bases and J dropped 6 bases, with 19 bases sitting between them. CDR3 length: 18 residues. Germline values: CDR1 SGHKS, CDR2 YYEKEE (reference sequence).

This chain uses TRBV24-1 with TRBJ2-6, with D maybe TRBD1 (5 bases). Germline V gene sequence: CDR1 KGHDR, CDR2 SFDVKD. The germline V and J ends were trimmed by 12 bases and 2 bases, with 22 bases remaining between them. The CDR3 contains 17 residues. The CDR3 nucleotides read TGTGCCCCACTAACAGGCCCAAAGGACCCTGGGGCCAACGTCCTGACTTTC. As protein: CAPLTGPKDPGANVLTF.

The CDR3 sequence: CASKITGLAGTYEQYF. The CDR3 region has the DNA TGTGCCAGTAAGATCACAGGACTAGCGGGGACCTACGAGCAGTACTTC. The V and J genes are TRBV25-1 and TRBJ2-7, with 12 bases aligning to TRBD2. V was clipped by 9 bases and J by 2 bases; unmatched bases: 11. This CDR3 comprises 16 residues. Germline V gene data show CDR1 as MGHDK and CDR2 as SYGVNS.

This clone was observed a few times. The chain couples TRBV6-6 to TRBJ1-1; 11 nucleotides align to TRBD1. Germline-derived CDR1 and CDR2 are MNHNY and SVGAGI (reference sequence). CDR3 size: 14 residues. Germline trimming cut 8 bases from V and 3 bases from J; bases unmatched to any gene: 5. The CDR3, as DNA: TGTGCCAGCGGGAGGGACAGGGGGGACACTGAAGCTTTCTTT. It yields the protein CASGRDRGDTEAFF.

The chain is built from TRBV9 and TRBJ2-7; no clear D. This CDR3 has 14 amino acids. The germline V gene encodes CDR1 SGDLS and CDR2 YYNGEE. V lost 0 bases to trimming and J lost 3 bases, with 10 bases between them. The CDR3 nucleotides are TGTGCCAGCAGCGTAGCCCCCCAGGACTACGAGCAGTACTTC. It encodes CASSVAPQDYEQYF.

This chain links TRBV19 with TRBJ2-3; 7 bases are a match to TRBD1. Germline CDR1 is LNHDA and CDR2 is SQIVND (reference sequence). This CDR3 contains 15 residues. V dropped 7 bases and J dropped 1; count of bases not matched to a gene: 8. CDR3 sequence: CASKPGQWGTDTQYF. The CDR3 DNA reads TGTGCCAGTAAACCGGGACAGTGGGGCACAGATACGCAGTATTTT.

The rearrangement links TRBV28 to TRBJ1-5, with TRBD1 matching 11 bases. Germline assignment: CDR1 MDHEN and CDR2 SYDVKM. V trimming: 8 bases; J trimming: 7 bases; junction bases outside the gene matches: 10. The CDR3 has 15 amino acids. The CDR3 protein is CASGRDRGSGQPQHF. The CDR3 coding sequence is TGTGCCAGCGGCAGGGACAGGGGGAGTGGACAGCCCCAGCATTTT.